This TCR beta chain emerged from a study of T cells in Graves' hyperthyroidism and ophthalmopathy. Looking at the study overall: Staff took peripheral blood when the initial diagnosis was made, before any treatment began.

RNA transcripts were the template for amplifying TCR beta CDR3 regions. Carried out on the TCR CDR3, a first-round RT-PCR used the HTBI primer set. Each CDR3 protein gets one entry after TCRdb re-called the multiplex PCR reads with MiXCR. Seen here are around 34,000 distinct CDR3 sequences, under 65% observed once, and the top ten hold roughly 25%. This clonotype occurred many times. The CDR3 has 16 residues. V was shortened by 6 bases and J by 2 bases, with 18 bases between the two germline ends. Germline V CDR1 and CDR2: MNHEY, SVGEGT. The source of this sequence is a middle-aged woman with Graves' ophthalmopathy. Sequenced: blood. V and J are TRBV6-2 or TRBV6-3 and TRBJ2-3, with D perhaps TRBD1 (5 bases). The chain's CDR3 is CASSLPGNSITDTQYF. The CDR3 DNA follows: TGTGCCAGCAGCCTCCCAGGGAATTCAATCACAGATACGCAGTATTTT.